Detailed here is one T cell receptor beta chain. Its cognate antigen is unknown. The sample is drawn from a study of shared clonotypes between healthy human individuals. Study details: CD4 naive and CD4 memory each took three plates per donor, while CD8 naive took two and CD8 memory one.

Study conclusions and caveats: Naive CD4 clonotype sharing across several donors was about 5.3%. Large depth notwithstanding, sorted-subset sequencing proved incomplete by rarefaction.

Germline V lookup: CDR1 LNHDA, CDR2 SQIVND (reference sequence). The V end was cut by 4 bases, the J end by 3 bases, with 13 bases between. This CDR3 has 15 amino acids. Deep was the level used in running the assay. Produced via immunoSEQ multiplex PCR; TCRdb's table is partial and in-frame only. Of 700,000 or so clones in the sample, 60% to 80% were seen once. The V gene is TRBV19, the J gene TRBJ1-5; D gene uncertain. Sequences were obtained from memory CD4+ T cells sorted from blood. Subset of the sample: CD45RA-negative fraction. The clonotype originates from a woman aged 25 to 39 in good health. Here the CDR3 DNA reads TGTGCCAGTAGTAACCCAGGAACGTACAATCAGCCCCAGCATTTT. Translating it yields CASSNPGTYNQPQHF.